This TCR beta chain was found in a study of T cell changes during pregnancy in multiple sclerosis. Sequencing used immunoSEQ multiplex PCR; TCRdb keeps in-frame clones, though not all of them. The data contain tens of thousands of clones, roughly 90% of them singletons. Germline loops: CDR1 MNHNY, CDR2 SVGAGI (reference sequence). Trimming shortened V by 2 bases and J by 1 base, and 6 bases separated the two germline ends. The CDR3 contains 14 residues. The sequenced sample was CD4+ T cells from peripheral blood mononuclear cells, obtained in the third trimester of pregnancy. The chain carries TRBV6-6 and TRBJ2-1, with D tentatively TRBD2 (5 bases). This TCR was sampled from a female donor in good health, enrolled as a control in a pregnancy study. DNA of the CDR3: TGTGCCAGCAGTTACCGGGATTCCTACAATGAGCAGTTCTTC. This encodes CASSYRDSYNEQFF.